One TCR beta chain is described in this entry. Original analysis: Estimation of nucleated cell counts relied on the amplification of reference gene primers. Repertoires were generated with immunoSEQ multiplex PCR, while TCRdb's copy carries only in-frame clones and drops some. Clonal size and the V and J genes are those of that table, whereas D and trimming came from the DNA. The sample carries over 200,000 clones, 85% to 90% recorded once. The data are from a study of blood T cell repertoires in COVID-19. The CDR3 has 13 residues. Trimming left V 2 bases short and J 4 bases short, with 8 bases between. Germline V gives CDR1 LGHDT, CDR2 YNNKEL (reference sequence).

V and J are TRBV3-1 (or the pseudogene TRBV3-2) and TRBJ1-2, with D perhaps matching TRBD1 (5 bases). This TCR came from a man older than 75 with acute or convalescent COVID-19. The sequenced sample consisted of peripheral blood. The CDR3 sequence is CASSQKGLYGYTF. DNA of the CDR3: TGTGCCAGCAGCCAAAAGGGGCTCTATGGCTACACCTTC.